Detailed here is one T cell receptor (beta chain). Its antigen is unknown. The method was immunoSEQ multiplex PCR; TCRdb's version includes in-frame clones alone and lacks a portion of them. The data contain about 65,000 clones, approximately 78% of them seen just once; the ten biggest clones take up under 2%. The sample is drawn from a study of OX40 agonist ivuxolimab in advanced cancers. Across the study: Cohort: approximately 83% men, mean age approximately 66, aged about 20 to 79. Study observations and caveats: Dose levels from 0.1 to 3.0 mg/kg saw CD4+ and CD8+ blood T cells expand clonally by week 6. Mean expanded clone counts were higher in CD8+ than CD4+ T cells. Among the lowest peripheral clonal expansion occurred in 0.1-3.0 mg/kg partial responders.

The clonotype was recovered from an adult with an advanced solid tumor such as melanoma, head and neck, liver or kidney cancer. Sample: CD4+ or CD8+ T cells sorted from blood, taken in a trial of the OX40 agonist ivuxolimab.

The CDR3 region has the DNA TGTGCCAGTGTTGACAGGTATACCCTGAACACTGAAGCTTTCTTT. Its protein is CASVDRYTLNTEAFF. The V and J genes are TRBV19 and TRBJ1-1; a possible D gene is TRBD1 (6 bases). This CDR3 contains 15 residues. V was trimmed by 8 bases and J by 0 bases, leaving 16 bases between them. Germline-derived CDR1 and CDR2 are LNHDA and SQIVND (reference sequence).